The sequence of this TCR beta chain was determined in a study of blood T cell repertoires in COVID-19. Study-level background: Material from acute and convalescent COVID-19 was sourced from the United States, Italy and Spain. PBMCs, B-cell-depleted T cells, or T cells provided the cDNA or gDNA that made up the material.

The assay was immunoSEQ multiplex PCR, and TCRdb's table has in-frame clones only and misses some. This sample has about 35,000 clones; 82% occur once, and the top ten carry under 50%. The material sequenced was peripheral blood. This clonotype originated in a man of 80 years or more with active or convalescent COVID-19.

This CDR3 reads CASSSLAGVPDGELFF. Here the CDR3 DNA reads TGCGCCAGCAGCTCCCTAGCGGGAGTTCCCGACGGGGAGCTGTTTTTT. The gene calls are TRBV5-1 and TRBJ2-2; 10 bases agree with TRBD2. The CDR3 has 16 amino acids. The germline gives CDR1 SGHRS, CDR2 YFSETQ. V shed 3 bases, J shed 7 bases, and the junction held 9 bases outside the gene matches.